A single sample is the source of the 7 T cell receptor beta chains below, sequenced in a study of blood T cell repertoires in COVID-19. Repertoires were generated with immunoSEQ multiplex PCR, while TCRdb's copy carries only in-frame clones and drops some. In the table there are 45,000 or so clones, around nine tenths of which are singletons. The material sequenced was peripheral blood. The receptor set was obtained from an older man with acute or convalescent COVID-19.

The V gene is TRBV19, the J gene TRBJ2-7, with D possibly being TRBD1 (5 bases). Germline CDR1 is LNHDA and CDR2 is SQIVND (reference sequence). The CDR3 covers 11 residues. Trimming removed 11 bases from V and 2 bases from J, with 10 bases in between. CDR3 protein: CAVGQAYEQYF. The CDR3 DNA reads as TGTGCCGTGGGGCAGGCCTACGAGCAGTACTTC. Full variable domain (missing parts from reference TRBV19 and TRBJ2-7): DGGITQSPKYLFRKEGQNVTLSCEQNLNHDAMYWYRQDPGQGLRLIYYSQIVNDFQKGDIAEGYSVSREKKESFPLTVTSAQKNPTAFYLCAVGQAYEQYFGPGTRLTVT.

V gene TRBV15 combines with J gene TRBJ1-2; no clear D. Looked up from germline, CDR1 is LNHNV and CDR2 is YYDKDF (reference sequence). CDR3 length equals 16 residues. Trimming left V 1 base short and J 6 bases short, with 18 bases between. Written as DNA, the CDR3 is TGTGCCACCAGCAGAGGCCCTCAAACCTTAGTAGATGGCTACACCTTC. As protein: CATSRGPQTLVDGYTF.

The chain recombines TRBV30 with TRBJ2-1; D remains unclear. The V end was cut by 0 bases, the J end by 2 bases, with 8 bases between. The CDR3 sequence is 14 residues long. CDR1 is GTSNPN and CDR2 is SVGIG in the germline V gene (reference sequence). CDR3 protein: CAWSVETPYNEQFF. The CDR3 coding sequence is TGTGCCTGGAGTGTGGAGACCCCCTACAATGAGCAGTTCTTC.

In its sample, this clone was seen once. The V and J genes are TRBV6-5 and TRBJ1-2; TRBD1 is a possible D gene (5 bases). The germline V gene encodes CDR1 MNHEY and CDR2 SVGAGI. The CDR3 is 14 residues long. V was pared by 4 bases and J by 4 bases, with 13 bases between. The CDR3 sequence is CASSSRQGSYGYTF. CDR3 nucleotide sequence: TGTGCCAGCAGTTCCCGGCAGGGTAGCTATGGCTACACCTTC.

As DNA, the CDR3 is TGTGCCAGCAGTCCATCGGGGGTCCAGCCCCAGCATTTT. It codes for CASSPSGVQPQHF. V usage is TRBV6-5 and J usage is TRBJ1-5, with D possibly matching TRBD1 (5 bases). The CDR3 runs 13 residues. Germline V gene lookup returns CDR1 MNHEY and CDR2 SVGAGI. The germline V and J ends were trimmed by 5 bases and 7 bases, with 12 bases remaining between them.

The rearrangement links TRBV19 to TRBJ1-2; 9 bases agree with TRBD1. The CDR3 runs 15 residues. Germline CDR1 reads LNHDA; CDR2 reads SQIVND (reference sequence). Unmatched junction bases numbered 11, after V lost 6 bases and J lost 6 bases. CDR3 sequence (DNA): TGTGCCAGTAGGGGCCGCGGACAGGGGCCAAATGGCTACACCTTC. Encoded protein: CASRGRGQGPNGYTF.

The chain is built from TRBV10-3 and TRBJ1-5, with D hard to call. Trimming stripped 2 bases from V and 4 bases from J, with 6 bases between. Germline CDR1 is ENHRY and CDR2 is SYGVKD. This CDR3 spans 13 amino acids. In nucleotides, the CDR3 is TGTGCCATCAGTGAGCTACAGAATCAGCCCCAGCATTTT. Its translation: CAISELQNQPQHF.